This TCR beta chain was profiled in a study of blood T cell repertoires in COVID-19. Study details: Acute and convalescent COVID-19 specimens originated in the United States, Italy and Spain. The cDNA or gDNA used as material had been derived from T cells, B-cell-depleted T cells, or PBMCs.

This CDR3 has 13 residues. The V and J ends lost 6 bases and 1 base respectively, with 9 bases between them. Per the authors' pipeline: Amplification from reference gene primers served as the basis for estimated nucleated cell counts. TCRdb's table, derived via immunoSEQ multiplex PCR, lists solely in-frame clones and lacks some. That table is the source of V, J and clone size, and D and trimming were worked out from the DNA. The data contain around 120,000 clones, about 87% of them singletons. The origin of this receptor is a woman aged 65 to 85 with acute or convalescent COVID-19. Sequencing was done on a sample of peripheral blood. The gene calls are TRBV12-3 or TRBV12-4 and TRBJ1-1; D not resolved. The CDR3 reads CASRYTENTEAFF. The DNA for the CDR3 is TGTGCCAGCAGATATACAGAGAACACTGAAGCTTTCTTT.